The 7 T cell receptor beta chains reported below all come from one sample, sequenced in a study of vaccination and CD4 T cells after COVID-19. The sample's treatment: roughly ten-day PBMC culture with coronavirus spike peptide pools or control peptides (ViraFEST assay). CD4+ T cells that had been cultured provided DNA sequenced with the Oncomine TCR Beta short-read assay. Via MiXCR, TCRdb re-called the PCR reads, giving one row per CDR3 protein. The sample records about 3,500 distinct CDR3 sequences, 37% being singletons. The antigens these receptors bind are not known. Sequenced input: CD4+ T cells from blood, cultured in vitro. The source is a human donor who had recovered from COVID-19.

The CDR3 region has the DNA TGCAGTGCTGACCCCCCGGGCACTAACTATGGCTACACCTTC. This translates into CSADPPGTNYGYTF. The chain uses TRBV20-1 and TRBJ1-2; the D is unclear. This CDR3 region has 14 residues. Germline CDR1 reads DFQATT; CDR2 reads SNEGSKA (reference sequence). The V and J ends lost 5 bases and 0 bases respectively, with 13 bases between them.

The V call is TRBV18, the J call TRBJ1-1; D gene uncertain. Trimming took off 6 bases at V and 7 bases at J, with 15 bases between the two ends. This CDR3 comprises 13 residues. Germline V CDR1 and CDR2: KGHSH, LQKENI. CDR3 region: CASSQDPKGEAFF. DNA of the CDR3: TGTGCCAGCTCCCAAGACCCTAAGGGTGAAGCTTTCTTT.

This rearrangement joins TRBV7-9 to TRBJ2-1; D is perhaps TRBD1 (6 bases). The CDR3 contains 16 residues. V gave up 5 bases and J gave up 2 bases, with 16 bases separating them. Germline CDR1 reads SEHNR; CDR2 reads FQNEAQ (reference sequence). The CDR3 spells CASSLDSLNPYNEQFF. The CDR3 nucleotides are TGTGCCAGCAGCCTGGACAGCCTTAACCCCTACAATGAGCAGTTCTTC.

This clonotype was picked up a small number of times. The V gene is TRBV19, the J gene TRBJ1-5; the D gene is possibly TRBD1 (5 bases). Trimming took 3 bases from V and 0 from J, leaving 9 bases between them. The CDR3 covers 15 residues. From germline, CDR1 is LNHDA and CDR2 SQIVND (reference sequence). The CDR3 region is CASSIGGSSNQPQHF. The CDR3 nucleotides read TGTGCCAGTAGTATTGGGGGGTCTAGCAATCAGCCCCAGCATTTT.

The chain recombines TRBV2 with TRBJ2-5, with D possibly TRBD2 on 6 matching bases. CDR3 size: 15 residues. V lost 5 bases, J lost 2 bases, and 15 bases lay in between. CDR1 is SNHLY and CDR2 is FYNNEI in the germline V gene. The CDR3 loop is CASSFVGAGQETQYF. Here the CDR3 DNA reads TGTGCCAGCAGTTTTGTTGGGGCGGGGCAAGAGACCCAGTACTTC.

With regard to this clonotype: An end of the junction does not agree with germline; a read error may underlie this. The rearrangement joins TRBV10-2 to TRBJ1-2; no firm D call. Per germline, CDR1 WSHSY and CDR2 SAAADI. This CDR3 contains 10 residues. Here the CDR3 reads CASSEDRDPF. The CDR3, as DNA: TGCGCCAGCAGTGAGGACCGGGATCCATTC.

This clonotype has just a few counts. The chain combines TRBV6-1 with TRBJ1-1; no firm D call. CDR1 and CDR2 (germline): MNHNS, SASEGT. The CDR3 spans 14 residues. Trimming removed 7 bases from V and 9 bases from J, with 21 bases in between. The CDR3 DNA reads TGTGCCAGCACCCAGGCCGGGGAGTATTCTCAAGCTTTCTTT. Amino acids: CASTQAGEYSQAFF.